These 30 T cell receptor beta chains came from one sample sequenced in a study of shared clonotypes between healthy human individuals. Terminally differentiated effector memory CD45RA+ cells were excluded from the naive CD8 cells, which were CD45RO-negative and positively selected for CCR7. Profiled with immunoSEQ multiplex PCR; TCRdb holds only in-frame clones, not every one. This table holds about 2.1 million clones, around 93% found once. Sequencing was carried out using naive CD8+ T cells from PBMCs. Receptors were obtained from a man aged 18 to 30 in good health. Some clones in this sample may be carry-over from other donors' samples.

The rearrangement joins TRBV28 to TRBJ1-5; D perhaps matches TRBD1 (6 bases). This CDR3 comprises 15 residues. Germline CDR1 reads MDHEN; CDR2 reads SYDVKM. V lost 5 bases, J lost 4 bases, and 15 bases lay in between. The CDR3 nucleotides read TGTGCCAGCAGTCCCGCCGGGGGGCGGAATCAGCCCCAGCATTTT. Its protein product is CASSPAGGRNQPQHF.

The rearrangement joins TRBV28 to TRBJ2-3; 11 nucleotides line up with TRBD2. This CDR3 spans 18 amino acids. CDR1 is MDHEN and CDR2 is SYDVKM in the germline V gene. V was pared by 2 bases and J by 4 bases, with 11 bases of the junction left unmatched. CDR3 loop: CASSLGASGRISSDTQYF. In nucleotides, the CDR3 is TGTGCCAGCAGTTTAGGGGCTAGCGGGAGGATAAGTTCAGATACGCAGTATTTT.

The V and J genes are TRBV9 and TRBJ2-1; D tentatively fits TRBD1 or TRBD2 (5 bases each). The V gene lost 5 bases and the J gene lost 5 bases, with 14 bases spanning the gap. Germline V lookup: CDR1 SGDLS, CDR2 YYNGEE. CDR3 size: 14 residues. The DNA for the CDR3 is TGTGCCAGCAGTGGGACCAACCCTCACAATGAGCAGTTCTTC. Amino acids: CASSGTNPHNEQFF.

The chain joins TRBV5-1 to TRBJ2-1; D gene uncertain. CDR3 length: 13 amino acids. Trimming removed 4 bases at V and 5 bases at J, with 10 bases between. Germline lookup yields CDR1 SGHRS and CDR2 YFSETQ. CDR3: CASSLPNNNEQFF. The CDR3 DNA reads as TGCGCCAGCAGCCTCCCGAATAACAATGAGCAGTTCTTC.

This chain links TRBV7-8 with TRBJ1-1; a weak D match, TRBD1 (6 bases). The CDR3 runs to 16 residues. In germline, CDR1 is SGHVS, CDR2 FQNEAQ. Trimming took 1 base from V and 1 from J, leaving 13 bases between them. Here the CDR3 reads CASSLVGRGENTEAFF. The CDR3 region has the DNA TGTGCCAGCAGCTTAGTCGGCAGGGGCGAGAACACTGAAGCTTTCTTT.

This clone appeared a single time. The same CDR3 arises from other DNA sequences in this sample as well. This sequence joins TRBV28 and TRBJ1-1; D is unclear. The CDR3 is made up of 12 amino acids. CDR1 is MDHEN, CDR2 SYDVKM, per germline. The V end was cut by 2 bases, the J end by 5 bases, with 6 bases between. DNA for the CDR3: TGTGCCAGCAGTTTACGAGGGACTGAAGCTTTCTTT. It yields the protein CASSLRGTEAFF.

The CDR3 DNA sequence: TGTGCCAGCAGTCCCCTTTCTAGCGGGTCCTACGAGCAGTACTTC. It yields the protein CASSPLSSGSYEQYF. The gene calls are TRBV28 and TRBJ2-7, with 8 bases that match TRBD2. The germline V gene has CDR1 MDHEN and CDR2 SYDVKM. The CDR3 spans 15 residues. The V segment lost 5 bases and the J segment 1 base; nucleotides outside the gene matches: 7.

This clone was seen only once. This chain connects TRBV19 to TRBJ1-5; D is perhaps TRBD1 (6 bases). V dropped 7 bases and J dropped 2 bases, with 15 bases sitting between them. Per germline, CDR1 LNHDA and CDR2 SQIVND (reference sequence). The CDR3 runs to 15 residues. DNA of the CDR3: TGTGCCAGTATTGGCCACAGGGTCGGCAATCAGCCCCAGCATTTT. Translating gives CASIGHRVGNQPQHF.

CDR3: CASSLWSSGTNEQYF. As DNA, the CDR3 is TGTGCCAGCAGCTTATGGAGTAGCGGGACAAACGAGCAGTACTTC. The chain has TRBV7-8 and TRBJ2-7; 8 bases align to TRBD2. Germline loops: CDR1 SGHVS, CDR2 FQNEAQ. Losses at the gene ends were 2 bases for V and 5 bases for J; bases not matched to a gene: 8. This CDR3 region has 15 residues.

This sequence joins TRBV6-5 and TRBJ2-7, with D possibly being TRBD1 (5 bases). The V gene's germline CDR1 is MNHEY and CDR2 SVGAGI. Deletions cut 0 bases from V and 2 bases from J, with 14 bases between. The CDR3 covers 16 residues. DNA of the CDR3: TGTGCCAGCAGTTACTCGATAGGACATACCACCTACGAGCAGTACTTC. Amino acid sequence: CASSYSIGHTTYEQYF.

A remark on this clone: Other DNA variants within this sample encode the same CDR3. This chain links TRBV15 with TRBJ2-7, with D unresolved. The CDR3 loop spans 12 amino acids. Germline V gives CDR1 LNHNV, CDR2 YYDKDF (reference sequence). V was trimmed by 0 bases and J by 6 bases, leaving 6 bases between them. CDR3 sequence (DNA): TGTGCCACCAGCAGAGATCTAGTCGAGCAGTACTTC. Protein product: CATSRDLVEQYF.

This clone was recorded once. The genes are TRBV7-9 and TRBJ2-7; unclear D gene. Trimming removed 1 base from V and 3 bases from J, with 7 bases in between. CDR3 length: 13 amino acids. The germline CDR1 and CDR2 sequences are SEHNR and FQNEAQ (reference sequence). The CDR3 bases are TGTGCCAGCAGCTTAGATGGGGTCTACGAGCAGTACTTC. Amino acid sequence: CASSLDGVYEQYF.

This clone was counted a single time. The chain employs TRBV7-6 and TRBJ2-1; D not certain. This CDR3 has 12 residues. Germline CDR1 SGHVS, CDR2 FNYEAQ. V lost 3 bases and J lost 2, with 2 bases in between. CDR3 sequence (DNA): TGTGCCAGCAGCTTTCCCTACAATGAGCAGTTCTTC. This gives the protein CASSFPYNEQFF.

The CDR3 DNA reads TGTGCCAGCAGCCCCGGGACTGGGAGTTACGAGCAGTACTTC. Protein: CASSPGTGSYEQYF. The chain is built from TRBV7-8 and TRBJ2-7; D is possibly TRBD2 (6 bases). This CDR3 region has 14 residues. Germline values: CDR1 SGHVS, CDR2 FQNEAQ. V gave up 5 bases and J gave up 4 bases, with 15 bases separating them.

This chain connects TRBV14 to TRBJ2-7; 10 positions match TRBD2. The length of the CDR3 is 16 residues. The J segment lost 1 base and the V segment lost 4 bases, leaving 7 bases of the junction unmatched. The germline V gene has CDR1 SGHDN and CDR2 FVKESK. Here the CDR3 reads CASSPRTSGISYEQYF. The DNA for the CDR3 is TGTGCCAGCAGCCCCAGGACTAGCGGAATATCCTACGAGCAGTACTTC.

V gene TRBV5-4 combines with J gene TRBJ1-2, with D unresolved. The CDR3 covers 13 residues. CDR1 is SGHNT and CDR2 is YYREEE in the germline V gene (reference sequence). Trimming shortened V by 2 bases and J by 4 bases, and 9 bases separated the two germline ends. The CDR3, as DNA: TGTGCCAGCAGCTTCGCTGAGGCCTATGGCTACACCTTC. It codes for CASSFAEAYGYTF.

The chain joins TRBV9 to TRBJ1-1; 8 bases line up with TRBD1. The V and J ends lost 4 bases and 5 bases, in that order; junction bases with no gene match: 7. The CDR3 is made up of 14 amino acids. The germline CDR1 and CDR2 sequences are SGDLS and YYNGEE. CDR3 coding DNA: TGTGCCAGCAGCCCTCGGACAGGGTGGACTGAAGCTTTCTTT. Translating gives CASSPRTGWTEAFF.

V is TRBV19 and J is TRBJ2-7, with TRBD1 matching over 9 bases. CDR3 length: 14 residues. The germline V gene encodes CDR1 LNHDA and CDR2 SQIVND (reference sequence). The trim removed 6 bases at V and 5 bases at J, leaving 8 bases unmatched. The CDR3, as DNA: TGTGCCAGTAGGACGGGACAGGGTGGCCACGAGCAGTACTTC. Translation: CASRTGQGGHEQYF.

This clone was observed a handful of times. The chain employs TRBV12-5 and TRBJ1-1; weak D call: TRBD1 (6 bases). CDR1 is LGHNT and CDR2 is FRNRAP in the germline V gene. The V and J ends lost 2 bases and 5 bases respectively, with 15 bases between them. The length of the CDR3 is 15 residues. CDR3 sequence reads: CASGLMTGEVTEAFF. Written as DNA, the CDR3 is TGTGCTAGTGGTTTGATGACAGGTGAGGTGACTGAAGCTTTCTTT.

This chain uses TRBV9 with TRBJ1-2; 9 bases fit TRBD1. The CDR3 spans 13 residues. Germline V gene sequence: CDR1 SGDLS, CDR2 YYNGEE. V lost 9 bases and J lost 8; bases outside the gene matches: 11. In DNA, the CDR3 is TGTGCCACCGGGGGACAGGGAAGATGGGGCTACACCTTC. Its translation: CATGGQGRWGYTF.

The chain combines TRBV29-1 with TRBJ1-3; D perhaps matches TRBD1 (5 bases). Germline V gene data show CDR1 as SQVTM and CDR2 as ANQGSEA. The CDR3 extends over 14 amino acids. Trimming took off 5 bases at V and 0 bases at J, with 11 bases between the two ends. CDR3 loop: CSVPGGSSGNTIYF. The CDR3 bases are TGCAGCGTTCCCGGGGGGAGCTCTGGAAACACCATATATTTT.

The chain recombines TRBV28 with TRBJ1-5, with a possible D match to TRBD1 (5 bases). The CDR3 runs 15 residues. Germline CDR1 and CDR2: MDHEN and SYDVKM. Trimming took 4 bases from V and 2 from J, leaving 12 bases between them. The CDR3 sequence: CASSYQGAGNQPQHF. In DNA, the CDR3 is TGTGCCAGCAGTTATCAAGGGGCGGGCAATCAGCCCCAGCATTTT.

This clone has just one count. The chain employs TRBV7-4 and TRBJ1-5, with a tentative D call TRBD1 (5 bases). CDR1 and CDR2 from the germline V gene are SGHVT and SQSDAQ. The CDR3 runs to 12 residues. Trimming took off 4 bases at V and 6 bases at J, with 7 bases between the two ends. The DNA of the CDR3 is TGTGCCAGCAGCTCAGGGAGTCAGCCCCAGCATTTT. Translating gives CASSSGSQPQHF.

This clone was counted a single time. The rearrangement joins TRBV28 to TRBJ1-4, with D possibly TRBD1 on 6 matching bases. This CDR3 spans 16 amino acids. Germline V gene lookup returns CDR1 MDHEN and CDR2 SYDVKM. The V and J ends lost 5 bases and 4 bases respectively, with 17 bases between them. The CDR3 loop is CASSPSSGQDNEKLFF. CDR3 nucleotide sequence: TGTGCCAGCAGTCCCTCCTCGGGACAAGATAATGAAAAACTGTTTTTT.

The V gene is TRBV5-4, the J gene TRBJ2-2; 7 nucleotides agree with TRBD2. CDR1 and CDR2 from the germline V gene are SGHNT and YYREEE (reference sequence). The CDR3 sequence is 17 residues long. Germline trimming cut 1 base from V and 4 bases from J; bases unmatched to any gene: 10. The CDR3 loop is CASSLSLGGRSTGELFF. The CDR3 DNA follows: TGTGCCAGCAGCTTGTCTTTGGGAGGGCGGAGCACCGGGGAGCTGTTTTTT.

The rearrangement links TRBV30 to TRBJ2-7; either TRBD1 or TRBD2 may fit D (6 bases each). This CDR3 contains 16 residues. CDR1 GTSNPN and CDR2 SVGIG come from the germline V gene (reference sequence). Deletions cut 0 bases from V and 2 bases from J, with 17 bases between. The CDR3 DNA is TGTGCCTGGAGTGTCAGGGGAGGCGTACCACCCTACGAGCAGTACTTC. Protein product: CAWSVRGGVPPYEQYF.

The chain recombines TRBV27 with TRBJ2-6; a weak D match, TRBD1 (6 bases). The V end lost 4 bases, the J end lost 4 bases, and 14 bases lay between the germline ends. This CDR3 spans 16 amino acids. Germline V lookup: CDR1 MNHEY, CDR2 SMNVEV (reference sequence). CDR3 residues: CASSSTGIGGANVLTF. For the CDR3, the DNA is TGTGCCAGCAGTTCCACAGGGATTGGGGGGGCCAACGTCCTGACTTTC.

The chain combines TRBV15 with TRBJ2-7, with D possibly TRBD1 on 8 matching bases. Germline V lookup: CDR1 LNHNV, CDR2 YYDKDF (reference sequence). This CDR3 region has 15 residues. V lost 3 bases and J lost 1, with 13 bases in between. The CDR3: CATSRDREGSYEQYF. The CDR3 DNA sequence: TGTGCCACCAGCAGGGACAGGGAGGGTTCCTACGAGCAGTACTTC. The variable domain in full, with the rest retrieved from reference TRBV15 and TRBJ2-7, is DAMVIQNPRYQVTQFGKPVTLSCSQTLNHNVMYWYQQKSSQAPKLLFHYYDKDFNNEADTPDNFQSRRPNTSFCFLDIRSPGLGDTAMYLCATSRDREGSYEQYFGPGTRLTVT.

The J gene is TRBJ2-7, the V gene TRBV28; unclear D gene. Germline assignment: CDR1 MDHEN and CDR2 SYDVKM. Trimming cost V 6 bases and J 2 bases, with 14 bases left between them. CDR3 length: 14 residues. CDR3 nucleotides: TGTGCCAGCAGGTCCCAAGACTTACCCTACGAGCAGTACTTC. This translates into CASRSQDLPYEQYF.

This rearrangement joins TRBV5-6 to TRBJ2-7; D possibly corresponds to TRBD1 (6 bases). The V end was cut by 4 bases, the J end by 5 bases, with 16 bases between. This CDR3 is 14 amino acids long. Per germline, CDR1 SGHDT and CDR2 YYEEEE. Here the CDR3 DNA reads TGTGCCAGCAGCAACGACAGGCCAGCTCACGAGCAGTACTTC. This translates into CASSNDRPAHEQYF.